A single sample is the source of the 4 T cell receptor beta chains below, sequenced in a study of brain T cells in children with intractable seizures. Using immunoSEQ multiplex PCR, the repertoire was profiled, and TCRdb retains in-frame clones only, with some absent. Counted here are 340,000 or so clones, 85% to 95% occurring once; the ten biggest clones make up roughly 5.8%. Time point reported: blood from clinic visit 5 months post-surgery; TSC patient then seizure free. The sample here was peripheral blood, taken less than 6 months after surgery. The receptor set was obtained from a boy under three years old with tuberous sclerosis and intractable seizures.

V gene TRBV30 combines with J gene TRBJ1-2; 11 bases match TRBD1. The V and J ends lost 4 bases and 8 bases, in that order; junction bases with no gene match: 6. Germline loops: CDR1 GTSNPN, CDR2 SVGIG (reference sequence). This CDR3 comprises 13 residues. The CDR3 DNA reads as TGTGCCTGGACCGGGACAGGGGGAATGGGCTACACCTTC. Its translation is CAWTGTGGMGYTF.

The V call is TRBV27, the J call TRBJ2-7; 9 bases align to TRBD1. Trimming removed 5 bases from V and 4 bases from J; junction bases left unmatched: 3. Germline V lookup: CDR1 MNHEY, CDR2 SMNVEV (reference sequence). This CDR3 spans 13 amino acids. The CDR3 DNA follows: TGTGCCAGCAGTGCCGGGACAGGGTACGAGCAGTACTTC. Translating it yields CASSAGTGYEQYF.

This clone was seen a handful of times. V and J are TRBV4-1 and TRBJ2-2, with no clear D. CDR1 and CDR2 from the germline V gene are MGHRA and YSYEKL. This CDR3 comprises 17 residues. Trimming stripped 0 bases from V and 4 bases from J, with 15 bases between. In nucleotides, the CDR3 is TGCGCCAGCAGCCAAGAGTACGGTATTAGTAGCACCGGGGAGCTGTTTTTT. This translates into CASSQEYGISSTGELFF.

The V gene is TRBV5-1, the J gene TRBJ2-5, with TRBD1 matching over 7 bases. The germline gives CDR1 SGHRS, CDR2 YFSETQ. CDR3 length equals 18 residues. V trimming: 5 bases; J trimming: 5 bases; junction bases outside the gene matches: 21. The CDR3 nucleotides are TGCGCCAGCAGACGGGGAGCAGGGGGAGTGACGTCCGGGGAGACCCAGTACTTC. This gives the protein CASRRGAGGVTSGETQYF.